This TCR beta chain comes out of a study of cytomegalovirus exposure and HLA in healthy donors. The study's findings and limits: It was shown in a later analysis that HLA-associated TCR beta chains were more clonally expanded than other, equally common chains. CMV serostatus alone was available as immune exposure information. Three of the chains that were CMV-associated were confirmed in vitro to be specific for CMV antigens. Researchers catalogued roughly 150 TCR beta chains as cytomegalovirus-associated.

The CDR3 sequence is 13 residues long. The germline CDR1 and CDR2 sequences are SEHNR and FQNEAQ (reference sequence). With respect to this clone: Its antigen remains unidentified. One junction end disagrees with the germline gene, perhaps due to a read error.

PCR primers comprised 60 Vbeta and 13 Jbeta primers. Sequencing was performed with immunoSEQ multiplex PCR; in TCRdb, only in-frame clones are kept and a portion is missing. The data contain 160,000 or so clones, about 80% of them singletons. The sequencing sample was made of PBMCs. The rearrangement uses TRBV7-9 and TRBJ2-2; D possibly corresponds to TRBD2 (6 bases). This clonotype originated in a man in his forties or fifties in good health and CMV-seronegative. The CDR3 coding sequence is TGTTCCAGCAGCTCCAGACTAGCCGGGGAGCTGTTTTTT. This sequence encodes CSSSSRLAGELFF.